These T cell receptor beta chains were read from a single sample in a study of cytomegalovirus exposure and HLA in healthy donors. TCRdb's table, derived via immunoSEQ multiplex PCR, lists solely in-frame clones and lacks some. The sample holds some 200,000 clones, 82% seen once. Sequenced: PBMCs. The receptors originated from a woman under 30 in good health and CMV-seronegative. Both conserved end residues are trimmed from each CDR3. Not every row has a clone size; where given, it reads once, few, many or a size class.

abundance: once; v_gene: TRBV14; CDR3aa: ASSQDAGMGGYT
abundance: NA; v_gene: TRBV7-9; CDR3aa: ASSPSGLEQY
abundance: few; v_gene: TRBV7-7; CDR3aa: ASWGAGEGNTEAF
abundance: NA; v_gene: TRBV2; CDR3aa: ASTGRIGYEQY
abundance: NA; v_gene: TRBV28; CDR3aa: ASAVSPTQRPGEVTNGYT
abundance: once; v_gene: TRBV25-1; CDR3aa: ASSAITGGMDNEQF
abundance: NA; v_gene: TRBV7-6; CDR3aa: ASSLGGGTSGSYEQY
abundance: NA; v_gene: TRBV4-2; CDR3aa: ASSPGTIKGLSYEQY
abundance: few; v_gene: TRBV6-5; CDR3aa: ASSRDRLSGYT
abundance: once; v_gene: TRBV30; CDR3aa: AWNRREGDIQY
abundance: NA; v_gene: TRBV5-1; CDR3aa: ASSLRLYSGRAYNEQF
abundance: few; v_gene: TRBV2; CDR3aa: ASMGESQPQH
abundance: once; v_gene: TRBV9; CDR3aa: ASGVASGYNEQF
abundance: once; v_gene: TRBV28; CDR3aa: ASTPTSGLSYEQY
abundance: NA; v_gene: TRBV6-5; CDR3aa: ASSSTAINYGYT
abundance: NA; v_gene: TRBV28; CDR3aa: ASSLAETQY
abundance: NA; v_gene: TRBV7-2; CDR3aa: ASNELADTQY
abundance: NA; v_gene: TRBV6-5; CDR3aa: ASSYTGGTEAF
abundance: once; v_gene: TRBV4-2; CDR3aa: ASSQWGQPNTEAF
abundance: few; v_gene: TRBV25-1; CDR3aa: ASSGRIDRDSGEDTQY
abundance: NA; v_gene: TRBV4-1; CDR3aa: ASSQGDIQETQY
abundance: NA; v_gene: TRBV19; CDR3aa: ASSRGAGGSETQY
abundance: NA; v_gene: TRBV7-9; CDR3aa: ASSLNPSSYNEQF
abundance: NA; v_gene: TRBV28; CDR3aa: ASSSLQGNYGYT
abundance: NA; v_gene: TRBV5-1; CDR3aa: ASRQGAYNEQF
abundance: NA; v_gene: TRBV18; CDR3aa: ASSPTGSEQY
abundance: NA; v_gene: TRBV4-2; CDR3aa: ASSPDRGRGNTIY
abundance: NA; v_gene: TRBV19; CDR3aa: ASGWGVQPQH
abundance: NA; v_gene: TRBV29-1; CDR3aa: SVAAGTSGRNEQF
abundance: NA; v_gene: TRBV27; CDR3aa: ASRASGGGYGYT
abundance: NA; v_gene: TRBV19; CDR3aa: ASSMSQGVTEAF
abundance: NA; v_gene: TRBV4-2; CDR3aa: ASSLSGGLAGPQETQY
abundance: NA; v_gene: TRBV6-1; CDR3aa: ASSVWGVDEQF
abundance: NA; v_gene: TRBV6-1; CDR3aa: ASTRTGPNEQY
abundance: NA; v_gene: TRBV21-1; CDR3aa: ASSTGLAGYEQY
abundance: NA; v_gene: TRBV6-5; CDR3aa: ASSYGTASLRGYT
abundance: NA; v_gene: TRBV5-6; CDR3aa: ASSASPDSGQPQH
abundance: NA; v_gene: TRBV11-2; CDR3aa: ATSGGAPSTDTQY
abundance: NA; v_gene: TRBV29-1; CDR3aa: SVESVTEAF